This T cell receptor beta chain was sequenced during a study of vaccination and CD4 T cells after COVID-19. TCRdb called the PCR reads again in MiXCR, with one record for every CDR3 protein. This repertoire shows under 20,000 distinct CDR3 sequences, around two thirds found once; its top ten account for approximately 0.93%. The germline V gene has CDR1 DFQATT and CDR2 SNEGSKA (reference sequence). The trim removed 6 bases at V and 4 bases at J, leaving 2 bases unmatched. CDR3 length: 12 residues. Material: CD4+ T cells from blood, obtained before SARS-CoV-2 vaccination. The genes are TRBV20-1 and TRBJ1-2; TRBD1 aligns across 10 bases. The sequence derives from a human donor who had recovered from COVID-19. Here the CDR3 reads CSARTGGYGYTF. The CDR3 DNA is TGCAGTGCAAGGACAGGGGGCTATGGCTACACCTTC.